This T cell receptor beta chain was observed in a study of CD8 T cells in ankylosing spondylitis. Study outcomes and limitations: A motif of 8 or 9 highly homologous TCR beta variants was seen as apparently characteristic of ankylosing spondylitis blood.

This clonotype was counted only a few times. As yet, its antigen is unknown. CDR1 and CDR2 (germline): LGHNA, YSLEER. V lost 0 bases and J 4 bases, leaving 12 bases between the germline ends. This CDR3 is built from 15 residues. MiXCR, run by TCRdb on the 5' RACE reads, gives a single entry per CDR3 protein. Among under 950,000 distinct CDR3 sequences listed, under 20% were seen once. Source material: blood, either unsorted or a sorted T cell fraction (not recorded which). This sequence joins TRBV4-3 and TRBJ1-1; D is possibly TRBD1 (5 bases). The TCR sequence derives from a male donor with ankylosing spondylitis. The CDR3 is CASSQDRVLITEAFF. The CDR3 bases are TGCGCCAGCAGCCAAGACAGGGTTTTGATCACTGAAGCTTTCTTT.